These T cell receptor beta chains were read from a single sample in a study of siplizumab effects on memory and regulatory T cells. Here immunoSEQ multiplex PCR was the method, and the copy in TCRdb shows in-frame clones only, minus some. The data show over 10,000 clones, less than 40% seen once. No antigen is known for these receptors. The sample taken for sequencing was CFSE-low (dividing) CD8+ T cells sorted from an allogeneic mixed lymphocyte reaction. The receptors originated from a human donor in good health; the cells came from an allogeneic mixed lymphocyte reaction. Each CDR3 is given with its conserved first and last residue. The order of the fields is J gene, clone size, V gene, CDR3 protein. Not all rows give a size; the values are once, few, many and, for expanded clones, a class.

j_gene: TRBJ2-2
abundance: NA
v_gene: TRBV7-9
CDR3aa: CASSPLTGTRELFF

j_gene: TRBJ1-4
abundance: NA
v_gene: TRBV11-2
CDR3aa: CASSSGFQKLFF

j_gene: TRBJ1-4
abundance: NA
v_gene: TRBV7-6
CDR3aa: CASSPPGNEKLFF

j_gene: TRBJ2-2
abundance: NA
v_gene: TRBV7-9
CDR3aa: CASSSTAGERGTGELFF

j_gene: TRBJ1-4
abundance: NA
v_gene: TRBV29-1
CDR3aa: CSVLTGGDEKLFF

j_gene: TRBJ1-1
abundance: medium-sized
v_gene: TRBV10-3
CDR3aa: CAIANLLGEEAFF

j_gene: TRBJ2-3
abundance: NA
v_gene: TRBV7-9
CDR3aa: CASSSFRGDSTDTQYF

j_gene: TRBJ2-3
abundance: once
v_gene: TRBV29-1
CDR3aa: CSVEEDRGGSTDTQYF

j_gene: TRBJ1-1
abundance: NA
v_gene: TRBV2
CDR3aa: CASSEALDRLDTEAFF

j_gene: TRBJ1-1
abundance: NA
v_gene: TRBV29-1
CDR3aa: CSAGQGAYTEAFF

j_gene: TRBJ2-7
abundance: NA
v_gene: TRBV2
CDR3aa: CASSEGRQGGEQYF

j_gene: TRBJ1-1
abundance: few
v_gene: TRBV29-1
CDR3aa: CSAITVINTEAFF

j_gene: TRBJ2-1
abundance: medium-sized
v_gene: TRBV7-9
CDR3aa: CASCLHLQGNEQFF

j_gene: TRBJ2-5
abundance: NA
v_gene: TRBV27
CDR3aa: CASSPLGLAGAETQYF

j_gene: TRBJ2-1
abundance: NA
v_gene: TRBV5-5
CDR3aa: CASSWLGQGNEQFF

j_gene: TRBJ2-1
abundance: NA
v_gene: TRBV11-2
CDR3aa: CASSLFGGTGEYNEQFF

j_gene: TRBJ2-5
abundance: NA
v_gene: TRBV5-4
CDR3aa: CASSFLGGGQETQYF

j_gene: TRBJ2-1
abundance: NA
v_gene: TRBV6-6
CDR3aa: CASSYSQQTSYNEQFF

j_gene: TRBJ2-2
abundance: NA
v_gene: TRBV2
CDR3aa: CASSDYGLDTGELFF

j_gene: TRBJ1-1
abundance: NA
v_gene: TRBV19
CDR3aa: CASSKTGTGSTEAFF

j_gene: TRBJ1-1
abundance: NA
v_gene: TRBV2
CDR3aa: CARMGGRITEAFF

j_gene: TRBJ1-1
abundance: few
v_gene: TRBV7-9
CDR3aa: CASSLGQGITEAFF

j_gene: TRBJ1-2
abundance: NA
v_gene: TRBV19
CDR3aa: CASSIGGNYTF

j_gene: TRBJ2-5
abundance: NA
v_gene: TRBV6-6
CDR3aa: CASSPTLAGGETQYF

j_gene: TRBJ2-7
abundance: NA
v_gene: TRBV4-1
CDR3aa: CASSQDHPEPYEQYF

j_gene: TRBJ1-2
abundance: once
v_gene: TRBV19
CDR3aa: CASSWTDNYGYTF

j_gene: TRBJ2-7
abundance: NA
v_gene: TRBV30
CDR3aa: CAWSVSGPYEQYF

j_gene: TRBJ1-1
abundance: medium-sized
v_gene: TRBV7-2
CDR3aa: CASSLMEGRVNTEAFF

j_gene: TRBJ2-4
abundance: few
v_gene: TRBV27
CDR3aa: CASSLGVPKNIQYF

j_gene: TRBJ2-5
abundance: NA
v_gene: TRBV27
CDR3aa: CASSTGTGEETQYF

j_gene: TRBJ2-1
abundance: NA
v_gene: TRBV11-2
CDR3aa: CASSFAGGVNEQFF

j_gene: TRBJ2-5
abundance: NA
v_gene: TRBV27
CDR3aa: CASRGQGQTQYF

j_gene: TRBJ2-1
abundance: NA
v_gene: TRBV11-3
CDR3aa: CASSFARGGLNEQFF